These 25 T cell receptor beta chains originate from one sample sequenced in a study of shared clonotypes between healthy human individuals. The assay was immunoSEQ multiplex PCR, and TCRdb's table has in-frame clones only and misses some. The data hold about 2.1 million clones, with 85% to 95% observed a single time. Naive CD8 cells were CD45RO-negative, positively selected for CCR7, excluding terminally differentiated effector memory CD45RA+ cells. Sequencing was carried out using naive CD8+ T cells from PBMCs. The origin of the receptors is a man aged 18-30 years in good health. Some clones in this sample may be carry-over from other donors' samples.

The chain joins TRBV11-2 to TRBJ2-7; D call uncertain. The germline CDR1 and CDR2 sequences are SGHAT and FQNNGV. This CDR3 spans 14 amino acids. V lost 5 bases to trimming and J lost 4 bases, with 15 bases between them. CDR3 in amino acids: CASSLPGRMYEQYF. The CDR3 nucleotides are TGTGCCAGCAGCCTCCCAGGCCGCATGTACGAGCAGTACTTC.

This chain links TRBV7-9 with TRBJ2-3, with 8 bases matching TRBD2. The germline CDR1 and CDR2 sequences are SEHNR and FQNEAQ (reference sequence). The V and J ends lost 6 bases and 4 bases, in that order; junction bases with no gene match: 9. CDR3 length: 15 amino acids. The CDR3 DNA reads TGTGCCAGCAGACGGCCGGGACTAGGAGCAGATACGCAGTATTTT. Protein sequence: CASRRPGLGADTQYF.

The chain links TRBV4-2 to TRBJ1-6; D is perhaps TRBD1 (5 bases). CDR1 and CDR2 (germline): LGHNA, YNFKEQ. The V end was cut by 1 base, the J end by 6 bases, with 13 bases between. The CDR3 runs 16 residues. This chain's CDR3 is CASSQVRGGVNSPLHF. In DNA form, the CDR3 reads TGTGCCAGCAGCCAAGTCCGGGGCGGTGTTAATTCACCCCTCCACTTT.

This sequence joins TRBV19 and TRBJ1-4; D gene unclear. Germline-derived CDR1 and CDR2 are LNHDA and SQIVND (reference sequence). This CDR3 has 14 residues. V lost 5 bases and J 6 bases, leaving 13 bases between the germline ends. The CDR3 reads CASSLRVGDEKLFF. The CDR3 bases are TGTGCCAGTAGTTTAAGGGTTGGCGATGAAAAACTGTTTTTT.

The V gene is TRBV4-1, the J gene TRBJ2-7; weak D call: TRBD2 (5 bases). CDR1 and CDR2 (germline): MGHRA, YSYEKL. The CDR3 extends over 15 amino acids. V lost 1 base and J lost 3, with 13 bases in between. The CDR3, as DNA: TGCGCCAGCAGCCAAGGGGAGCGCAGAGACTACGAGCAGTACTTC. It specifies CASSQGERRDYEQYF.

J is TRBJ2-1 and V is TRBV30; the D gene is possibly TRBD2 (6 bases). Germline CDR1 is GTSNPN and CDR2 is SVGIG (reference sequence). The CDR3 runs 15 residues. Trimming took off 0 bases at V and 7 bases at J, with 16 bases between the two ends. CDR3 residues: CAWSVTGVVFNEQFF. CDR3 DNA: TGTGCCTGGAGTGTAACGGGAGTCGTCTTTAATGAGCAGTTCTTC.

CDR3 residues: CASSIRDGAYEQYF. As DNA, the CDR3 is TGCGCCAGCAGCATCCGGGACGGAGCTTACGAGCAGTACTTC. The chain recombines TRBV23-1 with TRBJ2-7, with D perhaps TRBD1 or TRBD2 (5 bases each). TRBV23-1 counts as an open reading frame of uncertain function. Trimming stripped 6 bases from V and 4 bases from J, with 16 bases between. CDR3 length equals 14 residues.

CDR3 loop: CASSPRTGGREEKLFF. The CDR3 nucleotides are TGTGCCAGCAGTCCACGGACGGGAGGGAGGGAAGAAAAACTGTTTTTT. The chain has TRBV28 and TRBJ1-4, with D unresolved. The CDR3 is 16 residues long. V was clipped by 5 bases and J by 8 bases, with 21 bases between them. The germline CDR1 and CDR2 sequences are MDHEN and SYDVKM.

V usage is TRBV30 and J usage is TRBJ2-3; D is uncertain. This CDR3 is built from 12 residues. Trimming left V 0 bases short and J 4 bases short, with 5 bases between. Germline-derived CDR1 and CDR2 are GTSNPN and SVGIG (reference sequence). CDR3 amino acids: CAWSVRPDTQYF. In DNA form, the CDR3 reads TGTGCCTGGAGTGTCAGACCAGATACGCAGTATTTT.

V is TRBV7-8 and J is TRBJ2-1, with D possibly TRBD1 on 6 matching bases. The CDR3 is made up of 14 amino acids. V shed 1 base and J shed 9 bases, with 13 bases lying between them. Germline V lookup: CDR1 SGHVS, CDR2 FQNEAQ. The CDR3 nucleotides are TGTGCCAGCAGCTTAGGGACAGACGGGGCTGAGCAGTTCTTC. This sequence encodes CASSLGTDGAEQFF.

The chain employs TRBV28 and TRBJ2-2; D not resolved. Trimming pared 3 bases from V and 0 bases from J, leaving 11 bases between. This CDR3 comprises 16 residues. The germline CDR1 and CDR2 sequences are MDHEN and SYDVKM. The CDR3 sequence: CASSFSTVANTGELFF. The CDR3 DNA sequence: TGTGCCAGCAGTTTTAGTACTGTCGCGAACACCGGGGAGCTGTTTTTT.

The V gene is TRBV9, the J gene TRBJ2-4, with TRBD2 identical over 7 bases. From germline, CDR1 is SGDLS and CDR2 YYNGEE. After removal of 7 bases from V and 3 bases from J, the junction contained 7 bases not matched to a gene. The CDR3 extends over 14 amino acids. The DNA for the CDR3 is TGTGCCAGCGGTGGGAGGGACTACAAAAACATTCAGTACTTC. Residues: CASGGRDYKNIQYF.

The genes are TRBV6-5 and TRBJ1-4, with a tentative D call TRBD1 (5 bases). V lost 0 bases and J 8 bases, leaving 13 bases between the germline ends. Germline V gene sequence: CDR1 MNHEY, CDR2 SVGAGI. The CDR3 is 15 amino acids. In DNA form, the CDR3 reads TGTGCCAGCAGTTACTCGGGCAGGGCGGGGGAAAAACTGTTTTTT. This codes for CASSYSGRAGEKLFF.

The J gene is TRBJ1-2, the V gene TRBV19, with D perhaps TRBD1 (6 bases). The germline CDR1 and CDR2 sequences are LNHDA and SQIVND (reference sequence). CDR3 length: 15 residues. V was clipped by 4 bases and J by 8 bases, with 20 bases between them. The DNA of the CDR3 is TGTGCCAGTAGTACGACCCCGCAGGGGTCGATAGGCTACACCTTC. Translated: CASSTTPQGSIGYTF. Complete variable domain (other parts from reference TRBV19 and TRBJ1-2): DGGITQSPKYLFRKEGQNVTLSCEQNLNHDAMYWYRQDPGQGLRLIYYSQIVNDFQKGDIAEGYSVSREKKESFPLTVTSAQKNPTAFYLCASSTTPQGSIGYTFGSGTRLTVV.

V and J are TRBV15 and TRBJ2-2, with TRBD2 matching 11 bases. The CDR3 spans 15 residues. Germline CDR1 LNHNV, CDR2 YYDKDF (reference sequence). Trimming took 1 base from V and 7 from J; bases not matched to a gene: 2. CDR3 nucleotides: TGTGCCACCAGCAGAGGACTAGCGGGAAACGGGGAGCTGTTTTTT. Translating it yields CATSRGLAGNGELFF.

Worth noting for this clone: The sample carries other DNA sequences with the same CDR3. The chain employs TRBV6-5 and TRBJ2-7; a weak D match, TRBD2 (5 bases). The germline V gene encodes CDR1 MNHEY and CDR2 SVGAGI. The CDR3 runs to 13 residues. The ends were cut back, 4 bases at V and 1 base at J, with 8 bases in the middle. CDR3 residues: CASSSGGSYEQYF. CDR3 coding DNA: TGTGCCAGCAGTTCCGGAGGATCCTACGAGCAGTACTTC.

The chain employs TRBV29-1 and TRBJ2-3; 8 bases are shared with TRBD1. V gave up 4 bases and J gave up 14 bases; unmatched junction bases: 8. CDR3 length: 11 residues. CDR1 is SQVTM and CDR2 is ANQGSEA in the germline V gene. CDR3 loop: CSVVLGQVGYF. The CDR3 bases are TGCAGCGTTGTTTTGGGACAGGTGGGGTATTTT.

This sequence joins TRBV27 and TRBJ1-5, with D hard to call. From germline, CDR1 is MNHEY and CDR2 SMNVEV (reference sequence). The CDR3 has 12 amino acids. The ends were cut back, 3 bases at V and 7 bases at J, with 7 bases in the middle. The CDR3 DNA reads TGTGCCAGCAGTTTCGTCGGGCAGCCCCAGCATTTT. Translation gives CASSFVGQPQHF.

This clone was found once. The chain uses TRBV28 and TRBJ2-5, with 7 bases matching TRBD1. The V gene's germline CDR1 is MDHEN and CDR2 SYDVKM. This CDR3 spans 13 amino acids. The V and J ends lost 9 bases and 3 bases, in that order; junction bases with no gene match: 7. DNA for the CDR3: TGTGCCAGTCTCCGGACAGGCAAAGAGACCCAGTACTTC. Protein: CASLRTGKETQYF.

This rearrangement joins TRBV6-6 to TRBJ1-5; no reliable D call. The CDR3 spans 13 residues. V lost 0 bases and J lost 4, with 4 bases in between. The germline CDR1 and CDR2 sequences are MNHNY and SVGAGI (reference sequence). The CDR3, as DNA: TGTGCCAGCAGTTACTCGTCGAATCAGCCCCAGCATTTT. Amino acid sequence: CASSYSSNQPQHF.

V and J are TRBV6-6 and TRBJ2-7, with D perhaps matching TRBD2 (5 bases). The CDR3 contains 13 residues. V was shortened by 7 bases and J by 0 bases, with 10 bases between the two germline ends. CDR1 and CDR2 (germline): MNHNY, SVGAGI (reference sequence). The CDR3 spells CASIGGYSYEQYF. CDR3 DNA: TGTGCCAGCATAGGCGGGTACTCCTACGAGCAGTACTTC.

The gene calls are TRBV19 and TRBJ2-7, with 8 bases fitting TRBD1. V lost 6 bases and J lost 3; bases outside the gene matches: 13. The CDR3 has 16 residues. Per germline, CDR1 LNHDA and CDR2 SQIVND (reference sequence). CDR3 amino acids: CASSLTPGQGIYEQYF. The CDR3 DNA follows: TGTGCCAGTAGCCTTACCCCCGGACAGGGCATCTACGAGCAGTACTTC.

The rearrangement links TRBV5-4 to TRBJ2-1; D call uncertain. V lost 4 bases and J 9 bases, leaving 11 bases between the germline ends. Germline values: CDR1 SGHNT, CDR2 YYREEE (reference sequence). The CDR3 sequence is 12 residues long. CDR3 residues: CASSELPLEQFF. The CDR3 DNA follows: TGTGCCAGCAGCGAACTACCTCTTGAGCAGTTCTTC. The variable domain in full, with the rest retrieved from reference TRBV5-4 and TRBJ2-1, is ETGVTQSPTHLIKTRGQQVTLRCSSQSGHNTVSWYQQALGQGPQFIFQYYREEENGRGNFPPRFSGLQFPNYSSELNVNALELDDSALYLCASSELPLEQFFGPGTRLTVL.

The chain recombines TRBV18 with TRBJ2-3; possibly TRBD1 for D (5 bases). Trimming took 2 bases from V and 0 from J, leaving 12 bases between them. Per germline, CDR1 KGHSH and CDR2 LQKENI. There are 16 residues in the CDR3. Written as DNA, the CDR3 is TGTGCCAGCTCACCAGAGGCCAGGGCCAGCACAGATACGCAGTATTTT. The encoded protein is CASSPEARASTDTQYF.

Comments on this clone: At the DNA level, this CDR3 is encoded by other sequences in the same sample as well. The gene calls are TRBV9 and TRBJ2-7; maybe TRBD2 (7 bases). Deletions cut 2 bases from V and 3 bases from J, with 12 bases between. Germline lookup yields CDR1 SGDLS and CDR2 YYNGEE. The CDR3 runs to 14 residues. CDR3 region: CASSVGGADYEQYF. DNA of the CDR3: TGTGCCAGCAGCGTTGGGGGGGCGGACTACGAGCAGTACTTC.